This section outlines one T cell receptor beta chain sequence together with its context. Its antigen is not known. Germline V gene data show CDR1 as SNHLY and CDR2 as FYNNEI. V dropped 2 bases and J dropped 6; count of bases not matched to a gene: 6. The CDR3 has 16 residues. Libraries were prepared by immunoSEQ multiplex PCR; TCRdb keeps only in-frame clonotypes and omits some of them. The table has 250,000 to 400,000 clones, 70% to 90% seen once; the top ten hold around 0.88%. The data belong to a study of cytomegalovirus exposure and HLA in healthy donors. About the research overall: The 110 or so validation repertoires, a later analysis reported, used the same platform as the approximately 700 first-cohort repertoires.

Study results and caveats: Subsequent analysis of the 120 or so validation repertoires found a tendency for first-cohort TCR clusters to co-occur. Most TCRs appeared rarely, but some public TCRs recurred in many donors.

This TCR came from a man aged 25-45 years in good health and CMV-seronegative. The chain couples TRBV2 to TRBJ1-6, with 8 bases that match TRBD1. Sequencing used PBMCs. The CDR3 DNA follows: TGTGCCAGCAGTGAACTCAGGGGGCAAAGTAATTCACCCCTCCACTTT. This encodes CASSELRGQSNSPLHF. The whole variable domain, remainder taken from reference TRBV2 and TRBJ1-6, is EPEVTQTPSHQVTQMGQEVILRCVPISNHLYFYWYRQILGQKVEFLVSFYNNEISEKSEIFDDQFSVERPDGSNFTLKIRSTKLEDSAMYFCASSELRGQSNSPLHFGNGTRLTVT.